These T cell receptor beta chains were read from a single sample in a study of OX40 agonist ivuxolimab in advanced cancers. The protocol was immunoSEQ multiplex PCR, while the TCRdb copy is restricted to in-frame clones and leaves out a portion. The repertoire holds over 65,000 clones, with more than 80% as singletons. The sample was CD4+ or CD8+ T cells sorted from blood, taken in a trial of the OX40 agonist ivuxolimab. The receptors shown here come from an adult with an advanced solid tumor such as melanoma, head and neck, liver or kidney cancer. The CDR3 runs from the conserved cysteine through the conserved F or W. Fields, in order: CDR3 protein, CDR3 DNA, clone size, J gene, D gene, V gene. D genes are given only for firm matches. Clone size is shown for a subset of rows, as once, few, many or a class of expanded clone.

CASSVGRGALGNIQYF,TGTGCCAGCAGCGTAGGTCGGGGGGCGCTCGGAAACATTCAGTACTTC,few,TRBJ2-4,-,TRBV9
CAWSKGLAVYEQYF,TGTGCCTGGAGTAAGGGTCTAGCGGTTTACGAGCAGTACTTC,-,TRBJ2-7,TRBD2,TRBV30
CASSLSRPAGEQFF,TGTGCCAGCAGCTTAAGCAGACCTGCGGGCGAGCAGTTCTTC,-,TRBJ2-1,-,TRBV7-2
CASSPPGGRADTEAFF,TGTGCCAGCTCACCACCTGGGGGCCGGGCGGACACTGAAGCTTTCTTT,-,TRBJ1-1,-,TRBV18
CATSSRGEAFF,TGTGCCACCAGCAGTCGGGGTGAAGCTTTCTTT,-,TRBJ1-1,-,TRBV15
CASSATPSISDTQYF,TGTGCCAGCAGTGCGACTCCATCGATCTCAGATACGCAGTATTTT,-,TRBJ2-3,-,TRBV2
CASSQGFGQPGNTIYF,TGCGCCAGCAGCCAAGGATTCGGGCAGCCTGGAAACACCATATATTTT,few,TRBJ1-3,-,TRBV4-3
CASSVWTSGDYEQYF,TGTGCCAGCAGCGTTTGGACTAGCGGGGACTACGAGCAGTACTTC,-,TRBJ2-7,TRBD2,TRBV7-2
CASSPPGTVSYEQYF,TGTGCCAGCTCACCACCCGGGACGGTTTCCTACGAGCAGTACTTC,-,TRBJ2-7,-,TRBV18
CATSRDLGRQAFF,TGTGCCACCAGCAGAGATCTGGGGAGGCAAGCTTTCTTT,-,TRBJ1-1,-,TRBV15
CASSLGGSSSGNTIYF,TGCGCCAGCAGCTTGGGAGGGTCGAGCTCTGGAAACACCATATATTTT,-,TRBJ1-3,-,TRBV5-1
CASSGGGGGNTQYF,TGTGCCAGCAGTGGCGGCGGCGGGGGAAATACGCAGTATTTT,-,TRBJ2-3,TRBD2,TRBV25-1
CASSLNLGELFF,TGTGCCAGCAGCTTAAATCTCGGGGAGCTGTTTTTT,few,TRBJ2-2,-,TRBV7-3
CASRPTSGETQYF,TGTGCCAGCAGACCGACTAGCGGGGAGACCCAGTACTTC,-,TRBJ2-5,TRBD2,TRBV6-5
CASSFAPDNNNEQFF,TGCGCCAGCAGCTTCGCTCCGGACAATAACAATGAGCAGTTCTTC,-,TRBJ2-1,-,TRBV5-1
CASSYFGRGVDYGYTF,TGTGCCAGCAGTTACTTTGGGAGGGGCGTAGACTATGGCTACACCTTC,-,TRBJ1-2,-,TRBV6-5
CASSLMNGYRAFF,TGTGCCAGCAGCTTAATGAACGGGTACAGGGCTTTCTTT,-,TRBJ1-1,-,TRBV7-3
CATSREGQRQYF,TGTGCCACCAGCAGAGAGGGACAGAGACAGTACTTC,-,TRBJ2-4,TRBD1,TRBV15
CAWSRGAGEGETQYF,TGTGCCTGGAGTAGGGGTGCGGGAGAGGGAGAGACCCAGTACTTC,-,TRBJ2-5,TRBD2,TRBV30
CASSEAPSSYNSPLHF,TGCGCCAGCAGCGAGGCTCCGAGCTCCTATAATTCACCCCTCCACTTT,-,TRBJ1-6,-,TRBV5-1
CASSGDGGQGVHGYTF,TGTGCCAGCAGCGGGGATGGGGGACAGGGAGTTCATGGCTACACCTTC,-,TRBJ1-2,TRBD1,TRBV5-4
CASSTSSDGVLGYTF,TGTGCCAGCAGCACATCCTCGGATGGCGTACTTGGCTACACCTTC,-,TRBJ1-2,-,TRBV6-1
CASSSPSTDTQYF,TGTGCCAGCAGCTCCCCCAGCACAGATACGCAGTATTTT,-,TRBJ2-3,-,TRBV11-1
CASSLGTGGSEQFF,TGTGCCAGCAGCTTGGGGACAGGGGGTTCTGAGCAGTTCTTC,-,TRBJ2-1,TRBD1,TRBV7-2
CASSLERVNYGYTF,TGCGCCAGCAGTCTGGAGAGAGTCAACTATGGCTACACCTTC,-,TRBJ1-2,-,TRBV5-1
CASSQGVTEAFF,TGTGCCAGCAGCCAGGGTGTTACTGAAGCTTTCTTT,-,TRBJ1-1,-,TRBV7-9
CASSPGTSGRASTYEQYF,TGTGCCAGCTCACCCGGGACTAGCGGGAGGGCCTCAACCTACGAGCAGTACTTC,-,TRBJ2-7,TRBD2,TRBV18
CASSSGIEKTQYF,TGTGCCAGCTCTAGCGGGATAGAAAAGACCCAGTACTTC,-,TRBJ2-5,TRBD2,TRBV18
CASSVGTSGRELTDTQYF,TGTGCCAGCAGCGTAGGGACTAGCGGGAGGGAACTCACAGATACGCAGTATTTT,-,TRBJ2-3,TRBD2,TRBV9
CASSLAGGYREQYF,TGTGCCAGCAGTTTAGCAGGGGGGTATAGGGAGCAGTACTTC,-,TRBJ2-7,-,TRBV28
CASTLTGANTEAFF,TGTGCCAGTACCTTGACAGGGGCGAACACTGAAGCTTTCTTT,-,TRBJ1-1,TRBD1,TRBV19
CASSLGEGQTQYF,TGTGCCAGCAGCTTAGGGGAGGGGCAGACCCAGTACTTC,-,TRBJ2-5,TRBD2,TRBV11-3
CATSRLDRFNYGYTF,TGTGCCACCAGCAGACTAGACAGGTTCAACTATGGCTACACCTTC,-,TRBJ1-2,-,TRBV15
CASSPPKGTGGTDTQYF,TGTGCCAGCTCACCACCAAAGGGGACAGGGGGCACAGATACGCAGTATTTT,-,TRBJ2-3,TRBD1,TRBV18
CASSLGPTSGNTIYF,TGTGCCAGCAGTTTGGGCCCAACCTCTGGAAACACCATATATTTT,-,TRBJ1-3,-,TRBV28
CASSFAGARETQYF,TGTGCCAGCAGCTTTGCGGGGGCTAGGGAGACCCAGTACTTC,-,TRBJ2-5,-,TRBV5-5
CASTPGMTANQPQHF,TGTGCCAGCACCCCAGGTATGACAGCGAATCAGCCCCAGCATTTT,-,TRBJ1-5,-,TRBV2
CASSHGSGGDQPQHF,TGTGCCAGCAGTCACGGGTCCGGTGGAGATCAGCCCCAGCATTTT,few,TRBJ1-5,-,TRBV6-5
CASVLSGGNQPQHF,TGTGCCAGCGTCCTCTCTGGGGGGAATCAGCCCCAGCATTTT,-,TRBJ1-5,-,TRBV6-1
CAWSRQGQETQYF,TGTGCCTGGAGTAGACAGGGGCAAGAGACCCAGTACTTC,-,TRBJ2-5,TRBD1,TRBV30
CASSPWWVRGATYEQYF,TGTGCCAGCAGCCCTTGGTGGGTGAGGGGCGCGACCTACGAGCAGTACTTC,-,TRBJ2-7,-,TRBV4-2
CASSQDWAGSAGELFF,TGTGCCAGCAGCCAAGATTGGGCAGGGTCAGCCGGGGAGCTGTTTTTT,many,TRBJ2-2,-,TRBV4-2
CASSSPYWASISGNTIYF,TGTGCCAGCAGTTCCCCTTACTGGGCGAGCATCTCTGGAAACACCATATATTTT,-,TRBJ1-3,-,TRBV28
CATSRGGTDRFYGYTF,TGTGCCACCAGCAGAGGAGGGACGGATAGATTCTATGGCTACACCTTC,-,TRBJ1-2,-,TRBV15
CSVGGEVSGANVLTF,TGCAGCGTCGGAGGAGAAGTCTCTGGGGCCAACGTCCTGACTTTC,-,TRBJ2-6,-,TRBV29-1
CASSGSGPHNEQFF,TGTGCCAGCAGCGGGAGCGGGCCCCACAATGAGCAGTTCTTC,-,TRBJ2-1,-,TRBV7-3
CASKPTADLNTEAFF,TGCGCCAGCAAACCGACAGCCGATCTGAACACTGAAGCTTTCTTT,once,TRBJ1-1,-,TRBV5-1
CASTSDRLAVTYEQYF,TGTGCCAGCACCTCTGACAGGCTAGCCGTAACCTACGAGCAGTACTTC,-,TRBJ2-7,-,TRBV7-9
CASGLGDGTGELFF,TGTGCTAGTGGCCTGGGGGATGGCACCGGGGAGCTGTTTTTT,-,TRBJ2-2,-,TRBV12-5
CASSPRQGANYGYTF,TGTGCCAGCAGCCCCCGACAGGGGGCTAACTATGGCTACACCTTC,few,TRBJ1-2,TRBD1,TRBV7-2
CASSEGSLGATNEKLFF,TGCGCCAGCAGCGAGGGAAGTTTAGGGGCAACTAATGAAAAACTGTTTTTT,once,TRBJ1-4,-,TRBV5-1